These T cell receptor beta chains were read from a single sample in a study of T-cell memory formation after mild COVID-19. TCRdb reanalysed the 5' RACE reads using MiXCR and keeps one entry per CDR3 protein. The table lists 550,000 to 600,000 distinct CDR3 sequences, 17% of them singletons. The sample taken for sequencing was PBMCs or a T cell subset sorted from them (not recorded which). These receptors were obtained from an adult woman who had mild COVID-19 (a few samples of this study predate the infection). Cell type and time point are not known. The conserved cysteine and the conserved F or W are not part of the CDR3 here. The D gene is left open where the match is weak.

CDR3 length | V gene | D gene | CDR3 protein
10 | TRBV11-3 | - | ASSFQNTEAF
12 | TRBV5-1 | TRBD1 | ASSWDSGPYEQY
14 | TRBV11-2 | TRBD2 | ASTRDPASGGNEQY
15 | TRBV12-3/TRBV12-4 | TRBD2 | ASSRRIGASGYNEQF
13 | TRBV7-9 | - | ASSRAGGLNTEAF
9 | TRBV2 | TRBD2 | ASCQAGYCF
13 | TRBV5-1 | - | ASSPDGDSNQPQH
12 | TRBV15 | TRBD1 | ATSRDRGGKTQY
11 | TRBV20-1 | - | SARDFLAVEQY
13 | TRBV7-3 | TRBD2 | ASRPSSGGAFEQF
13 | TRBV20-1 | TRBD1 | SAWARDRGAYEQY
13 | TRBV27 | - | ASSRQVGERGEQF
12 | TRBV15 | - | ATSRDHENSPLH
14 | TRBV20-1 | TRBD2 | SAPPRGLAVYNEQF
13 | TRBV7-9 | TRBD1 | ASSTGTGGRETQY
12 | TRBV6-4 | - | ASSSTAIGSEQF
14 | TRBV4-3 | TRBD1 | ASSQSSGQGAYEQY
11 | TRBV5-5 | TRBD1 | ASSLQGKNIQY
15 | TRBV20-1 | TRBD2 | SASTSGGPVRNNEQF
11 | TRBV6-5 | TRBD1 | ASSLDRMDGYT
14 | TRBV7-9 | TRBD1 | ASSLYRGRVDHTQY
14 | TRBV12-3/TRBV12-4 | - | ASSLARAASLYEQY
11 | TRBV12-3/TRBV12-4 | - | ASSYTTGPEAF
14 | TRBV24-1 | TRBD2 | ATSDWGTSDQETQY
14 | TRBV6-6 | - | ASSILSAANTGELF
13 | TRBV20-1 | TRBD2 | SARVLAGGSYEQY
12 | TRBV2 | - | ASRAGSWTGELF
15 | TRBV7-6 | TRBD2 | ASSSPYSGRTGNEQF
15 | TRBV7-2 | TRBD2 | ASSLMMTSGIHYEQY
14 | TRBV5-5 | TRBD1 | ASSQGGTGGLETQY
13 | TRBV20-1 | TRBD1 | SANNRGPSTDTQY
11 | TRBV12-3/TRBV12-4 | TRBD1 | ASSGDSSYGYT
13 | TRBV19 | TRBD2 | ASSVGLAGYYEQY
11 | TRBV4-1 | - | ASSPGQKRGYT
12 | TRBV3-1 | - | ASSPETLTGTQY
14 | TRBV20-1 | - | SARSPATGSSYEQY
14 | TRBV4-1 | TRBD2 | ASSQVLAVSSYEQY
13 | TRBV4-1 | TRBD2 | ASSQLAGNTGELF
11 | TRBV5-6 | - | ASSWGFPYGYT
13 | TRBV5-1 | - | ASSLELAGANVLT
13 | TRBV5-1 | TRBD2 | ASSFSGEGPGEQF
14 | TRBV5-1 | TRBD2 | ASSLVGGGPTDTQY
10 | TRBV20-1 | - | SARGTGYGYT
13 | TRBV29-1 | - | SVVGGMVSTDTQY
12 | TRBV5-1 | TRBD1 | ASSSGTGGDEQF
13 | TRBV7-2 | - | ASSLFGLGTDTQY
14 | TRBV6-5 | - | ASSYSTSQLNTEAF
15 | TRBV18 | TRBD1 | ASSPTPGQVSGNTIY
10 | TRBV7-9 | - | ASSFPNGGYT
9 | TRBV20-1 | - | SRGVYNEQF
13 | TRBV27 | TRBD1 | ASSGGTATNYGYT
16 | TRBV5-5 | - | ASSLDRAGAGFSYGYT
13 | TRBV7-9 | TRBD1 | ASSSFRGPSNEQF
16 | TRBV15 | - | ATSRDSWSQYHSYEQY
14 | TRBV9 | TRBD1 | ASSSDPGQGDYGYT
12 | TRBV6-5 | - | ASSYSSANEKLF
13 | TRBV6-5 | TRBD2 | ASSYGGVSTDTQY
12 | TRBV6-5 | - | ASRRDIWNTEAF